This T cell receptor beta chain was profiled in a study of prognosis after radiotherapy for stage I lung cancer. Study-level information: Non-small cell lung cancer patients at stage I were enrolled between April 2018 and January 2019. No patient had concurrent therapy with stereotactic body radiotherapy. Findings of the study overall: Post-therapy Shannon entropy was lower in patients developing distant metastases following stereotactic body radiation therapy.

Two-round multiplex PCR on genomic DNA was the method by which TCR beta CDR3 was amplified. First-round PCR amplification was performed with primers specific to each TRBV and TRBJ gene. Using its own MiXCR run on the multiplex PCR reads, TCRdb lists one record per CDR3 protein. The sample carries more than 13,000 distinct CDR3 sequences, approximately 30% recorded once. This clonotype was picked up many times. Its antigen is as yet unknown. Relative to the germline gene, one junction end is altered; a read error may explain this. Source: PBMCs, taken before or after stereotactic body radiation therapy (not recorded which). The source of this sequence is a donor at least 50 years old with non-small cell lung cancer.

The CDR3 DNA is TGTGCCAGCAGCATAGCACCGAACACTGAAGCTTTCTTT. Its protein is CASSIAPNTEAFF. The chain joins TRBV7-2 to TRBJ1-1; D unresolved. This CDR3 has 13 amino acids. CDR1 and CDR2 from the germline V gene are SGHTA and FQGNSA.